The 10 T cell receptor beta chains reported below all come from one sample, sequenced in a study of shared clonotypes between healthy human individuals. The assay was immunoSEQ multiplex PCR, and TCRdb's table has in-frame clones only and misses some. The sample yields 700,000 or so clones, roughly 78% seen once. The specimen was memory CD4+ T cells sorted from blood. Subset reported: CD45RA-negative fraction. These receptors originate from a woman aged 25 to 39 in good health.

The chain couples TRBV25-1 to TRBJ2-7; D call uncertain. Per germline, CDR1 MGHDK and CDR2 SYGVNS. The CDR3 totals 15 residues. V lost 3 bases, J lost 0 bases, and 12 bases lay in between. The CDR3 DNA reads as TGTGCCAGCAGTGATTCAACCCATCCCTCCTACGAGCAGTACTTC. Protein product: CASSDSTHPSYEQYF.

The CDR3 nucleotides read TGCAGTGCTAGAGTAGACGGCAGGGAGTTCTTC. Translating gives CSARVDGREFF. The chain links TRBV20-1 to TRBJ2-1, with D possibly being TRBD1 (5 bases). CDR3 length equals 11 residues. Trimming took off 1 base at V and 14 bases at J, with 12 bases between the two ends. The germline CDR1 and CDR2 sequences are DFQATT and SNEGSKA (reference sequence).

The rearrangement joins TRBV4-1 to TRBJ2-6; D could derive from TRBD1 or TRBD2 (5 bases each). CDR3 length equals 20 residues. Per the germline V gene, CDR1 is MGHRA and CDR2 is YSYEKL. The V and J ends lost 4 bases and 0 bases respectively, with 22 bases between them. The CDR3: CASSRTRGADPHSGANVLTF. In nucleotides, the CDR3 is TGCGCCAGCAGCCGTACAAGAGGGGCGGATCCTCACTCTGGGGCCAACGTCCTGACTTTC.

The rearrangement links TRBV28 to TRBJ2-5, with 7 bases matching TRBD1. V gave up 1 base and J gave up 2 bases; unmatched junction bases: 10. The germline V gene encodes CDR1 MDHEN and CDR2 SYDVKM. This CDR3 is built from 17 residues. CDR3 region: CASSLSRHRGEQETQYF. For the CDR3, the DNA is TGTGCCAGCAGTTTATCACGACACAGGGGCGAGCAAGAGACCCAGTACTTC.

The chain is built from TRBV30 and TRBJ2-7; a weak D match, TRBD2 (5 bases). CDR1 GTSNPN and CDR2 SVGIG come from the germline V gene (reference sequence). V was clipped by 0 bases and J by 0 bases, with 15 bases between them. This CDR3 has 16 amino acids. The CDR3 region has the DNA TGTGCCTGGAGTGTAGGGTGGGAGACCTTCTCCTACGAGCAGTACTTC. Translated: CAWSVGWETFSYEQYF.

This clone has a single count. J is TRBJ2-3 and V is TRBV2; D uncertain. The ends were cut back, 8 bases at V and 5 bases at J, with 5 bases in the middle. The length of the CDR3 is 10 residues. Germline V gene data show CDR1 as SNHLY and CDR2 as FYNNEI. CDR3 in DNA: TGTGCCAGCTCTGGAGATACGCAGTATTTT. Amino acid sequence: CASSGDTQYF.

CDR3: CASSTRKTGRGETQYF. CDR3 nucleotides: TGTGCCAGCAGCACAAGAAAGACAGGTAGAGGAGAGACCCAGTACTTC. The J gene is TRBJ2-5, the V gene TRBV27; D may be TRBD1 (6 bases). V was trimmed by 6 bases and J by 4 bases, leaving 21 bases between them. Germline lookup yields CDR1 MNHEY and CDR2 SMNVEV (reference sequence). The CDR3 consists of 16 residues.

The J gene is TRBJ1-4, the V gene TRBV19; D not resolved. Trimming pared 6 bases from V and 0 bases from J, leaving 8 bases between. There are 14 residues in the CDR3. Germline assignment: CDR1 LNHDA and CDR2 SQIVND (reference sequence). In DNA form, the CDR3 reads TGTGCCAGTAGCCTTGGCGCAACTAATGAAAAACTGTTTTTT. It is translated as CASSLGATNEKLFF.

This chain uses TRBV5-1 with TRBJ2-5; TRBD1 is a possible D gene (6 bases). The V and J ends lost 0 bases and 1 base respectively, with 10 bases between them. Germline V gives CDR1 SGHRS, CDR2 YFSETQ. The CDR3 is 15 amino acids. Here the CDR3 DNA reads TGCGCCAGCAGCTTGGCCGGGACACCCCAAGAGACCCAGTACTTC. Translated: CASSLAGTPQETQYF.

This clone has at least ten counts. The CDR3 DNA reads as TGTGCCACCAGCAGAGATTGGAGGGCCAATGAAAAACTGTTTTTT. This translates into CATSRDWRANEKLFF. This sequence joins TRBV15 and TRBJ1-4; D call uncertain. Between the trimmed V and J ends, which lost 0 bases and 5 bases, there was a span of 10 bases. CDR3 size: 15 residues. Germline CDR1 is LNHNV and CDR2 is YYDKDF (reference sequence).